This T cell receptor beta chain is from a study of blood T cell repertoires in COVID-19. Study summary: Some COVID-19 samples were acute and others convalescent; all came from the United States, Italy and Spain. The analysed material was cDNA or gDNA that came from T cells, B-cell-depleted T cells, or PBMCs.

Under the authors' procedure: Estimation of nucleated cell counts relied on the amplification of reference gene primers. Profiling relied on immunoSEQ multiplex PCR, and the TCRdb table lists in-frame clones only, not all of them. V, J and clone size derive from that table, while D and trimming were established from the DNA sequence. The sample has 61,000 or so clones; around four fifths are singletons. Trimming took off 7 bases at V and 3 bases at J, with 13 bases between the two ends. This CDR3 is 15 amino acids long. The germline V gene encodes CDR1 SGHNT and CDR2 YENEEA. J is TRBJ1-6 and V is TRBV11-3; weak D call: TRBD1 (6 bases). Input material: peripheral blood. The TCR was taken from a woman in her 70s with acute or convalescent COVID-19. In nucleotides, the CDR3 is TGTGCCAGCACCCTGGGGACAAGCTATAATTCACCCCTCCACTTT. Amino acids: CASTLGTSYNSPLHF. The full variable domain, rest sourced from reference TRBV11-3 and TRBJ1-6, is EAGVVQSPRYKIIEKKQPVAFWCNPISGHNTLYWYLQNLGQGPELLIRYENEEAVDDSQLPKDRFSAERLKGVDSTLKIQPAELGDSAVYLCASTLGTSYNSPLHFGNGTRLTVT.